The TCR beta chain under discussion was sequenced for a study of T cell repertoires in cytomegalovirus infection. Study overall: Through public TCR beta signatures, both CMV infection and matching HLA type were indicated. Findings and limits, study-wide: Identification of carriers of CMV plus the relevant HLA was achieved through cumulative public TCR beta family frequency. CMV-specific TCR beta clonotypes restricted by HLA-C dominated the ex vivo response.

TCRdb fed the reads into MiXCR, producing one record per CDR3 protein. The table has almost 550,000 distinct CDR3 sequences, about 15% seen once; the top ten hold more than 20%. This clonotype was found a few times. Its antigen is undetermined. Germline CDR1 is SEHNR and CDR2 is FQNEAQ (reference sequence). The CDR3 has 14 residues. The V end lost 7 bases, the J end lost 0 bases, and 7 bases lay between the germline ends. The rearrangement links TRBV7-9 to TRBJ2-6; D remains unclear. The TCR comes from a human donor in good health (CMV status not recorded). Some clones in this sample may be carry-over from other donors' samples. Material: CD8+ T cells from PBMCs. The CDR3, as DNA: TGTGCCAGCACTAATGACTCTGGGGCCAACGTCCTGACTTTC. Protein product: CASTNDSGANVLTF.